This paragraph reports one T cell receptor (beta chain). Germline CDR1 reads MDHEN; CDR2 reads SYDVKM. The CDR3 has 15 amino acids. V shed 3 bases and J shed 4 bases, with 16 bases lying between them. The sample originates from a study of technical replicates of blood from a handful of donors. The protocol was immunoSEQ multiplex PCR, while the TCRdb copy is restricted to in-frame clones and leaves out a portion. The sample has 60,000 to 85,000 clones; about 96% are singletons. The receptor's source is a human donor in good health. Source material: T cells isolated from PBMCs. The chain carries TRBV28 and TRBJ2-7, with D maybe TRBD1 (7 bases). DNA of the CDR3: TGTGCCAGCAGTTTCTCGGTGCAGGGGGGATACGAGCAGTACTTC. Translation gives CASSFSVQGGYEQYF.